This T cell receptor (beta chain) was sequenced for a study of shared clonotypes between healthy human individuals. Replicate PCRs for sorted subsets used 200 ng DNA; this equaled 25,000 to 35,000 T cell genomes. Original processing methods: Junction-only sequences without quality scores came from ImmunoSEQ, so filtering differed. Data came from immunoSEQ multiplex PCR; TCRdb stores just in-frame clones and leaves some out. V, J and clone size reflect that table, while D and trimming were determined from the DNA. This table holds about 1.5 million clones, under 99% found once. CDR1 and CDR2 from the germline V gene are SGHNT and YYREEE (reference sequence). V lost 4 bases to trimming and J lost 0 bases, with 8 bases between them. The CDR3 is 14 amino acids.

The genes are TRBV5-4 and TRBJ2-4; D may be TRBD2 (5 bases). Specimen: naive CD4+ T cells sorted from blood. Subset noted: CD45RA+ positively selected. This TCR derives from a man aged 30 to 39 in good health. The CDR3 sequence: CASSLALAKNIQYF. The DNA for the CDR3 is TGTGCCAGCAGCCTAGCCCTAGCCAAAAACATTCAGTACTTC.